The clone carrying this TCR beta chain has a count of ten or more. Its target is not known. The data were taken from a study of T cells in Graves' hyperthyroidism and ophthalmopathy. General observations from the study: Blood also showed most of the thyroid clonotypes that were expanded above 0.001.

With 2 bases removed from V and 1 base from J, the gap between germline ends came to 9 bases. Looked up from germline, CDR1 is MDHEN and CDR2 is SYDVKM. This CDR3 is built from 15 residues. What was amplified from RNA transcripts were TCR beta CDR3 regions. Primed by the HTBI set, a first-round RT-PCR was run on the TCR CDR3. One entry per CDR3 protein, called by TCRdb with MiXCR from the multiplex PCR reads. The sample lists 500,000 to 550,000 distinct CDR3 sequences; about 20% were seen once. The sample consisted of blood. The TCR comes from a man in his forties with Graves' ophthalmopathy. The chain is built from TRBV28 and TRBJ2-4; perhaps TRBD2 as D (7 bases). CDR3 residues: CASSLRGAAKNIQYF. CDR3 bases: TGTGCCAGCAGTTTACGGGGGGCGGCCAAAAACATTCAGTACTTC.